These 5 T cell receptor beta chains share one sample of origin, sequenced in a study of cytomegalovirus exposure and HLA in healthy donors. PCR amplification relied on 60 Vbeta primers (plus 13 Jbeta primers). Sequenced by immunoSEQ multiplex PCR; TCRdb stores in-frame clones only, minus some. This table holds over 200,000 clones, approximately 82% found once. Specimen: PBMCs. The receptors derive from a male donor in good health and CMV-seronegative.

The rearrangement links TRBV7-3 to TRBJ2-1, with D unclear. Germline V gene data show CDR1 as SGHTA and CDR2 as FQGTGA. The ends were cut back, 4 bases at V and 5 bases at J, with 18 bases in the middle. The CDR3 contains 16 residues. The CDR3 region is CASSSSQLDKHNEQFF. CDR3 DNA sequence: TGTGCCAGCAGCTCCTCTCAATTAGACAAGCACAATGAGCAGTTCTTC.

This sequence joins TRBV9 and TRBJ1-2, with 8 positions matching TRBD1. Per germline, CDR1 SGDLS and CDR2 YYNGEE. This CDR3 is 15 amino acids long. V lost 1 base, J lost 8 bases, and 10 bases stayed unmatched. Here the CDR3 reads CASSVRDRSLGGYTF. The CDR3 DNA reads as TGTGCCAGCAGCGTAAGGGACAGGAGCCTTGGGGGCTACACCTTC.

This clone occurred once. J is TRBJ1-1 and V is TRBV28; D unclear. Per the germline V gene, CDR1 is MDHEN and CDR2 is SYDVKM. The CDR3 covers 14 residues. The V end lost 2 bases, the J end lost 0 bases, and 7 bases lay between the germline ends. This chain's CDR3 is CASSLILMNTEAFF. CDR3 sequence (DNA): TGTGCCAGCAGTTTAATACTTATGAACACTGAAGCTTTCTTT.

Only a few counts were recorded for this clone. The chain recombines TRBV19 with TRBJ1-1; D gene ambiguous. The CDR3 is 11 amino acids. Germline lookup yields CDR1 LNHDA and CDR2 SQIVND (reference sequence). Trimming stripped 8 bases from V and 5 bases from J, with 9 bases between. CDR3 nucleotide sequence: TGTGCCAGTCGCCTCGGGACTGAAGCTTTCTTT. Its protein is CASRLGTEAFF.

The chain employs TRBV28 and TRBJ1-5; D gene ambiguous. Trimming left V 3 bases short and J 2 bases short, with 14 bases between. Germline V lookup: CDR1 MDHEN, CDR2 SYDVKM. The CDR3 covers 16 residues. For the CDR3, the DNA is TGTGCCAGCAGTTTGGCGGGTATCCTCGGCAATCAGCCCCAGCATTTT. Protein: CASSLAGILGNQPQHF.